This TCR beta chain was sequenced in a study of blood T cell repertoires in COVID-19 (dated by TCRdb to about 2020). In the study overall: The collaborator samples originated in the United States, Italy and Spain and spanned the acute and convalescent phases of COVID-19. The prospective study material was composed of cDNA or gDNA derived from T cells, B-cell-depleted T cells, or PBMCs. Deeply sampled blood TCRbeta repertoires from subjects exposed to, actively infected with, or recovered from COVID-19 were included in the dataset. The repertoires were released in a freely available public database meant as a resource for research on the immune response to SARS-CoV-2. Samples came from the ongoing ImmuneRACE study (first 160 participants) plus 1,254 subjects from 6 global collaborators. Nearly every sample came with metadata listing a de-identified subject ID, COVID-19 status, age in years and sex. Where HLA class I and class II types were available, the types were taken from metadata supplied by the sample provider, not from assay-based typing.

TCRbeta CDR3 regions were amplified from genomic DNA by means of the immunoSEQ Assay, a bias-controlled multiplex PCR. Concerning the study's data processing: Nucleated cell counts per sample were estimated from amplification of reference gene primers within the assay. To quantify the absolute abundance of each unique TCRbeta CDR3 rearrangement, sequence reads were collapsed and filtered. For each sample, productive Simpson clonality was calculated as the square root of Simpson's diversity index over productive rearrangements. TCRdb mirrors the immuneACCESS table, restricted to in-frame sequences. Some clones are absent from its copies; in checked studies, under half trace to an unresolved V gene, and the reason for the others is unknown. The V and J calls and clone size come from that table; D and trimming were worked out from the DNA. In all, the sample holds under 250,000 clones, and approximately 86% of those were seen once. The ten largest clones capture more than 5% of the sample.

Here is what the overall study found, with its caveats: The amount of clinical and demographic metadata varied by source and participant and was provided uncurated.

Each collaborating institution followed its own protocols to collect whole blood in K2EDTA tubes. Collaborator samples were shipped for TCRbeta analysis as frozen whole blood, isolated PBMCs, or DNA extracted from either sample type. As concerns this clone: It lacks a known antigen. Base qualities are not provided; no much larger clone lies one nucleotide away.

The germline V gene (reference sequence) provides CDR1 LGHDT and CDR2 YNNKEL. Trimming leaves V shorter by 6 bases and J shorter by 2 bases, with the junction holding 16 bases beyond the gene matches. The CDR3, cysteine through phenylalanine, is 17 amino acids long. Only the CDR3 part of the read is kept: 51 bases, read in frame from the first base. The chain employs TRBV3-1 (or the pseudogene TRBV3-2) and TRBJ2-7; 7 middle bases align to TRBD2. The sample consisted of peripheral blood. The origin of this receptor is a human donor in a cohort sampled during active COVID-19. The CDR3 is CASRSRPSGKGPYEQYF. The nucleotides read TGTGCCAGCAGATCTAGACCTAGCGGAAAAGGGCCCTACGAGCAGTACTTC.